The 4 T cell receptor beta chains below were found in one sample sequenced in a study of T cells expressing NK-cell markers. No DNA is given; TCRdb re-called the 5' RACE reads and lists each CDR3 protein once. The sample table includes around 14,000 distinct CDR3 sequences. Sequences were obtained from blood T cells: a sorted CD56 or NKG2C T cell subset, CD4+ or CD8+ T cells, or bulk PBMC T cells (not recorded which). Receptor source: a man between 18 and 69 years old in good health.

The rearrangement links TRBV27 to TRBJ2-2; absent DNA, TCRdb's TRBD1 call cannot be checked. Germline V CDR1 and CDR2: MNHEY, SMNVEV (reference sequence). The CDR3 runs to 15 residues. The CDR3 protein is CASSFQGTNTGELFF.

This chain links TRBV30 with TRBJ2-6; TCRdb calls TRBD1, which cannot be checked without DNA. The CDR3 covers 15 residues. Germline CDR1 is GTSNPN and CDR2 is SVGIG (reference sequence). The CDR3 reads CAWSEQGRGANVLTF. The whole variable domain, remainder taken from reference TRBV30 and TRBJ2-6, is SQTIHQWPATLVQPVGSPLSLECTVEGTSNPNLYWYRQAAGRGLQLLFYSVGIGQISSEVPQNLSASRPQDRQFILSSKKLLLSDSGFYLCAWSEQGRGANVLTFGAGSRLTVL.

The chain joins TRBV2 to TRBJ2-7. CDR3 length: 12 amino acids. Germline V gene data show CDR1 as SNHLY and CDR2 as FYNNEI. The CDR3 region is CASRFSPYEQYF.

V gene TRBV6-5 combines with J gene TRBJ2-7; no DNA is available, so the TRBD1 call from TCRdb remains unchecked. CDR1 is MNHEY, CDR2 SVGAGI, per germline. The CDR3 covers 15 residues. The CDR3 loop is CASSYGPGERYEQYF.